The following is a T cell receptor (beta chain) sequence with its context. Its antigen is as yet unknown. 5'RACE with constant-segment primers built TCRalpha and TCRbeta cDNA libraries with UMIs. MiXCR, applied by TCRdb to the 5' RACE reads, yields one record per CDR3 protein. The sample consists of 200,000 to 250,000 distinct CDR3 sequences, approximately 9% of them appearing once. This sample is part of a study of T-cell memory formation after mild COVID-19. For the study at large: Across donors, TCR clusters were largely donor specific.

Study-level findings and limits: Second-wave clones peaking on day 37 lacked confirmed SARS-CoV-2 specificity. Some clones that responded turned up in pre-infection memory, which suggests that cross-reactive memory joined in.

Trimming cost V 5 bases and J 2 bases, with 15 bases left between them. Per the germline V gene, CDR1 is MGHRA and CDR2 is YSYEKL. This CDR3 spans 15 amino acids. The sequence derives from a young man who had mild COVID-19 (a few samples of this study predate the infection). Cell type and time point are not known. The V and J genes are TRBV4-1 and TRBJ2-5, with no clear D. Input material: PBMCs or a T cell subset sorted from them (not recorded which). The CDR3 region is CASSFSQTPQETQYF. The CDR3 DNA reads as TGCGCCAGCAGCTTTTCGCAGACACCACAAGAGACCCAGTACTTC.